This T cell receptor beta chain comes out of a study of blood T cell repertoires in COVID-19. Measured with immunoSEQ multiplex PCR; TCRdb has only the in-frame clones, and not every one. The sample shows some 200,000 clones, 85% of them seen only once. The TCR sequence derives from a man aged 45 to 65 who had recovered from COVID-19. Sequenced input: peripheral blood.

The CDR3 bases are TGTGCCAGTAGTATTCGGACAGGGGGCGCCTCAGAGACCCAGTACTTC. Protein product: CASSIRTGGASETQYF. The rearrangement links TRBV19 to TRBJ2-5, with TRBD1 matching over 11 bases. Trimming at V came to 3 bases and at J to 4 bases, leaving 7 bases not matched to a gene. This CDR3 is built from 16 residues. Germline V gene sequence: CDR1 LNHDA, CDR2 SQIVND (reference sequence).